The 19 T cell receptor beta chains given below trace back to one sample, sequenced in a study of blood T cell repertoires in COVID-19. Sequencing used immunoSEQ multiplex PCR; TCRdb keeps in-frame clones, though not all of them. The sample consists of about 320,000 clones, roughly nine tenths of them appearing once. What was sequenced was peripheral blood. The receptors derive from a woman aged 25 to 39 with COVID-19, enrolled during active disease.

V and J are TRBV5-5 and TRBJ2-5; 11 positions agree with TRBD2. J gave up 2 bases and V 1 base, and 10 bases lay outside the gene matches. CDR3 length equals 18 residues. Germline loops: CDR1 SGHKS, CDR2 YYEKEE (reference sequence). CDR3 coding DNA: TGTGCCAGCAGCTTGCTAGCGGGGGGATACGGCCTACAAGAGACCCAGTACTTC. Its protein is CASSLLAGGYGLQETQYF. The entire variable domain, with the rest obtained from reference TRBV5-5 and TRBJ2-5, is as follows: DAGVTQSPTHLIKTRGQQVTLRCSPISGHKSVSWYQQVLGQGPQFIFQYYEKEERGRGNFPDRFSARQFPNYSSELNVNALLLGDSALYLCASSLLAGGYGLQETQYFGPGTRLLVL.

V usage is TRBV25-1 and J usage is TRBJ2-5; possibly TRBD2 for D (6 bases). CDR1 MGHDK and CDR2 SYGVNS come from the germline V gene. V lost 6 bases and J lost 3, with 14 bases in between. The CDR3 has 14 residues. The CDR3 loop is CASRVLGGEETQYF. For the CDR3, the DNA is TGTGCCAGCAGGGTCCTCGGCGGGGAAGAGACCCAGTACTTC. Complete variable domain (other parts from reference TRBV25-1 and TRBJ2-5): EADIYQTPRYLVIGTGKKITLECSQTMGHDKMYWYQQDPGMELHLIHYSYGVNSTEKGDLSSESTVSRIRTEHFPLTLESARPSHTSQYLCASRVLGGEETQYFGPGTRLLVL.

V and J are TRBV6-5 and TRBJ2-7; perhaps TRBD1 as D (5 bases). The ends were cut back, 9 bases at V and 3 bases at J, with 12 bases in the middle. The CDR3 runs to 12 residues. Germline assignment: CDR1 MNHEY and CDR2 SVGAGI. This chain's CDR3 is CASRGANYEQYF. The CDR3 bases are TGTGCCAGTAGGGGCGCAAACTACGAGCAGTACTTC.

The J gene is TRBJ2-1, the V gene TRBV19; no firm D call. CDR1 is LNHDA and CDR2 is SQIVND in the germline V gene (reference sequence). Between the trimmed V and J ends, which lost 5 bases and 4 bases, there was a span of 12 bases. The CDR3 consists of 14 residues. The CDR3 loop reads CASSFWAGYNEQFF. For the CDR3, the DNA is TGTGCCAGTAGTTTCTGGGCAGGTTACAATGAGCAGTTCTTC.

The chain recombines TRBV6-6 with TRBJ1-3; maybe TRBD1 (5 bases). Germline V gene data show CDR1 as MNHNY and CDR2 as SVGAGI (reference sequence). CDR3 size: 16 residues. The ends were cut back, 6 bases at V and 6 bases at J, with 21 bases in the middle. The CDR3 loop reads CASSYYRTGSENTIYF. The CDR3 DNA sequence: TGTGCCAGCAGCTATTACAGGACCGGGTCAGAAAACACCATATATTTT.

The V call is TRBV11-2, the J call TRBJ1-5; 9 nucleotides agree with TRBD1. The germline V gene has CDR1 SGHAT and CDR2 FQNNGV. The CDR3 covers 16 residues. V shed 0 bases, J shed 7 bases, and the junction held 7 bases outside the gene matches. In nucleotides, the CDR3 is TGTGCCAGCAGCTTAGACTCGGGACAGGGTGGGCAGCCCCAGCATTTT. Protein product: CASSLDSGQGGQPQHF.

CDR3 in DNA: TGTGCCAGCAGCCAACGAGAGAATTCACCCCTCCACTTT. It codes for CASSQRENSPLHF. V gene TRBV6-2 or TRBV6-3 combines with J gene TRBJ1-6; no clear D. The germline gives CDR1 MNHEY, CDR2 SVGEGT. The V end lost 6 bases, the J end lost 7 bases, and 10 bases lay between the germline ends. There are 13 residues in the CDR3.

V is TRBV3-1 (or the pseudogene TRBV3-2) and J is TRBJ1-1; tentatively, D is TRBD1 (5 bases). This CDR3 is 15 amino acids long. Germline values: CDR1 LGHDT, CDR2 YNNKEL (reference sequence). The germline V and J ends were trimmed by 0 bases and 2 bases, with 10 bases remaining between them. The CDR3 here is CASSQDQGPNTEAFF. In DNA form, the CDR3 reads TGTGCCAGCAGCCAAGATCAGGGCCCAAACACTGAAGCTTTCTTT.

The chain carries TRBV18 and TRBJ1-4; maybe TRBD1 (6 bases). Germline assignment: CDR1 KGHSH and CDR2 LQKENI. The CDR3 contains 14 residues. Trimming left V 6 bases short and J 7 bases short, with 15 bases between. CDR3 residues: CASSPTGLLEKLFF. The CDR3, as DNA: TGTGCCAGCTCGCCCACAGGGTTACTTGAAAAACTGTTTTTT.

The V and J genes are TRBV7-2 and TRBJ2-1; maybe TRBD2 (5 bases). In germline, CDR1 is SGHTA, CDR2 FQGNSA. Deletions cut 5 bases from V and 9 bases from J, with 14 bases between. CDR3 length: 13 residues. This CDR3 is CASSPLRESEQFF. The CDR3 DNA reads as TGTGCCAGCAGCCCGTTAAGGGAGAGTGAGCAGTTCTTC.

CDR3 loop: CASSGQGRLSGYTF. The CDR3 coding sequence is TGTGCCAGCAGCGGACAGGGGCGCCTGAGTGGCTACACCTTC. The chain recombines TRBV2 with TRBJ1-2; the match to TRBD1 covers 9 bases. V trimming: 6 bases; J trimming: 7 bases; junction bases outside the gene matches: 9. The CDR3 runs 14 residues. Germline CDR1 is SNHLY and CDR2 is FYNNEI.

This clone appeared once. The chain combines TRBV7-9 with TRBJ2-3, with 8 positions matching TRBD2. V shed 7 bases and J 2 bases; nucleotides not matched to a gene: 5. CDR3 size: 14 residues. Germline V gene data show CDR1 as SEHNR and CDR2 as FQNEAQ (reference sequence). In DNA, the CDR3 is TGTGCCAGCACTTCAGCGGGGGACACAGATACGCAGTATTTT. Translating gives CASTSAGDTDTQYF.

The chain uses TRBV7-2 and TRBJ1-2; 7 bases match TRBD1. J gave up 5 bases and V 4 bases, and 7 bases lay outside the gene matches. CDR3 size: 14 residues. Germline values: CDR1 SGHTA, CDR2 FQGNSA. CDR3 sequence (DNA): TGTGCCAGCAGCTACCGACAGGGAGGATATGGCTACACCTTC. Residues: CASSYRQGGYGYTF.

V gene TRBV6-5 combines with J gene TRBJ1-5; D is uncertain. V lost 8 bases to trimming and J lost 4 bases, with 12 bases between them. This CDR3 spans 13 amino acids. CDR1 and CDR2 from the germline V gene are MNHEY and SVGAGI. DNA of the CDR3: TGTGCCAGCGATTCTTGGGAGAATCAGCCCCAGCATTTT. The encoded protein is CASDSWENQPQHF.

This rearrangement joins TRBV5-1 to TRBJ2-7; TRBD2 matches 8 bases. The V and J ends lost 4 bases and 0 bases, in that order; junction bases with no gene match: 3. The CDR3 has 14 residues. CDR1 and CDR2 from the germline V gene are SGHRS and YFSETQ. CDR3 amino acids: CASSPGGGSYEQYF. CDR3 bases: TGCGCCAGCAGCCCCGGGGGGGGCTCCTACGAGCAGTACTTC.

The V gene is TRBV11-2, the J gene TRBJ2-1; D gene unclear. V was clipped by 5 bases and J by 4 bases, with 3 bases between them. This CDR3 contains 11 residues. Looked up from germline, CDR1 is SGHAT and CDR2 is FQNNGV. CDR3 in amino acids: CASSPYNEQFF. CDR3 coding DNA: TGTGCCAGCAGCCCATACAATGAGCAGTTCTTC.

This clone was found many times. The genes are TRBV6-6 and TRBJ2-2, with D possibly matching TRBD1 (6 bases). Looked up from germline, CDR1 is MNHNY and CDR2 is SVGAGI (reference sequence). CDR3 length: 14 amino acids. The V gene lost 7 bases and the J gene lost 7 bases, with 16 bases spanning the gap. CDR3 nucleotide sequence: TGTGCCAGCATTGCCAGGGGAGAGGGCGGGGAGCTGTTTTTT. Protein: CASIARGEGGELFF.

This clone was seen just once. The chain recombines TRBV5-6 with TRBJ2-5, with 8 bases matching TRBD2. V was clipped by 4 bases and J by 5 bases; unmatched bases: 7. Germline V gives CDR1 SGHDT, CDR2 YYEEEE. There are 14 residues in the CDR3. The CDR3 DNA follows: TGTGCCAGCAGCCTTGGGACTAGGGTGGAGACCCAGTACTTC. Translation: CASSLGTRVETQYF. The full variable domain, completed using reference TRBV5-6 and TRBJ2-5, is DAGVTQSPTHLIKTRGQQVTLRCSPKSGHDTVSWYQQALGQGPQFIFQYYEEEERQRGNFPDRFSGHQFPNYSSELNVNALLLGDSALYLCASSLGTRVETQYFGPGTRLLVL.

The V gene is TRBV6-5, the J gene TRBJ1-6; the match to TRBD1 covers 7 bases. Trimming removed 5 bases from V and 2 bases from J; junction bases left unmatched: 3. The CDR3 sequence is 15 residues long. Germline CDR1 MNHEY, CDR2 SVGAGI. The CDR3 spells CASSRGTAYNSPLHF. CDR3 nucleotide sequence: TGTGCCAGCAGTCGAGGGACAGCCTATAATTCACCCCTCCACTTT.